A single sample gave rise to the 26 T cell receptor beta chains below, sequenced in a study of blood T cells in healthy people across ages. Next came a second PCR, run for about 7 to 11 cycles, which used a sample-barcoded 5' primer along with a J-beta primer mix. TCRdb independently ran MiXCR on the 5' RACE reads; one entry per CDR3 protein. In the table there are roughly 640,000 distinct CDR3 sequences, approximately 30% of which are singletons. The sample consisted of blood. The source is a woman of 80 years or more in good health.

This clonotype was counted between two and nine times. A much larger clone lies a single base off, so this may be a read error. The chain uses TRBV6-2 or TRBV6-3 and TRBJ2-7; no clear D. This CDR3 spans 14 amino acids. Germline V CDR1 and CDR2: MNHEY, SVGEGT. V shed 2 bases and J shed 7 bases, with 15 bases lying between them. CDR3 sequence (DNA): TGTGCCAGCAGTTACACGAGCTACTACAATGAGCAGTACTTC. Translating gives CASSYTSYYNEQYF.

This clonotype showed up many times. This chain connects TRBV4-1 to TRBJ2-7; no clear D gene. The CDR3 is 16 residues long. The germline V gene encodes CDR1 MGHRA and CDR2 YSYEKL. The V end was cut by 0 bases, the J end by 5 bases, with 17 bases between. CDR3 sequence reads: CASSQDVVGIGDEQYF. In DNA, the CDR3 is TGCGCCAGCAGCCAAGACGTGGTTGGGATCGGTGACGAGCAGTACTTC.

The chain couples TRBV6-2 or TRBV6-3 to TRBJ2-1; 8 nucleotides line up with TRBD1. The germline CDR1 and CDR2 sequences are MNHEY and SVGEGT. This CDR3 contains 21 residues. Germline trimming cut 2 bases from V and 0 bases from J; bases unmatched to any gene: 18. The CDR3 protein is CASSYLPGGSRGRSSYNEQFF. For the CDR3, the DNA is TGTGCCAGCAGTTACCTACCCGGAGGGAGCAGGGGGCGAAGCTCCTACAATGAGCAGTTCTTC.

This clonotype was seen a handful of times. This may arise from a read error, as a much more abundant clone is one base away. The chain is built from TRBV12-3 or TRBV12-4 and TRBJ1-2, with 7 bases identical to TRBD1. The CDR3 is 15 residues long. The ends lost 1 base at V and 4 bases at J; junction bases unmatched: 6. The CDR3 reads CASSLVGGALYGYTF. CDR3 nucleotide sequence: TGTGCCAGCAGTTTAGTAGGGGGCGCACTCTATGGCTACACCTTC.

For the CDR3, the DNA is TGTGCCAGCAGCTCATCTGGGACGAGCGCAGATACGCAGTATTTT. Its translation: CASSSSGTSADTQYF. The genes are TRBV7-2 and TRBJ2-3; D possibly matches TRBD1 or TRBD2 (5 bases each). The V gene lost 4 bases and the J gene lost 4 bases, with 15 bases spanning the gap. Germline loops: CDR1 SGHTA, CDR2 FQGNSA. This CDR3 region has 15 residues.

The chain has TRBV19 and TRBJ2-2; no clear D. V was trimmed by 8 bases and J by 0 bases, leaving 7 bases between them. CDR1 is LNHDA, CDR2 SQIVND, per germline (reference sequence). This CDR3 comprises 13 residues. This CDR3 reads CASRWANTGELFF. CDR3 coding DNA: TGTGCCAGTCGGTGGGCGAACACCGGGGAGCTGTTTTTT. Full variable domain (missing parts from reference TRBV19 and TRBJ2-2): DGGITQSPKYLFRKEGQNVTLSCEQNLNHDAMYWYRQDPGQGLRLIYYSQIVNDFQKGDIAEGYSVSREKKESFPLTVTSAQKNPTAFYLCASRWANTGELFFGEGSRLTVL.

The gene calls are TRBV3-1 and TRBJ1-4; D is unresolved. The CDR3 loop spans 15 amino acids. The germline V and J ends were trimmed by 1 base and 8 bases, with 14 bases remaining between them. Looked up from germline, CDR1 is LGHDT and CDR2 is YNNKEL (reference sequence). The CDR3 loop reads CASSQATPSQEKLFF. CDR3 sequence (DNA): TGTGCCAGCAGCCAAGCGACACCTTCCCAGGAAAAACTGTTTTTT. The whole variable domain, remainder taken from reference TRBV3-1 and TRBJ1-4, is DTAVSQTPKYLVTQMGNDKSIKCEQNLGHDTMYWYKQDSKKFLKIMFSYNNKELIINETVPNRFSPKSPDKAHLNLHINSLELGDSAVYFCASSQATPSQEKLFFGSGTQLSVL.

This clonotype was seen ten or more times. This rearrangement joins TRBV7-2 to TRBJ2-1, with D perhaps matching TRBD2 (6 bases). V lost 0 bases and J 4 bases, leaving 7 bases between the germline ends. Germline V gene data show CDR1 as SGHTA and CDR2 as FQGNSA. The length of the CDR3 is 14 residues. Here the CDR3 DNA reads TGTGCCAGCAGCTTAGCGCGGGGATACAATGAGCAGTTCTTC. Its translation: CASSLARGYNEQFF.

This clonotype was picked up a small number of times. V and J are TRBV3-1 and TRBJ1-5; D may be TRBD1 (5 bases). Germline CDR1 is LGHDT and CDR2 is YNNKEL (reference sequence). The V gene lost 3 bases and the J gene lost 7 bases, with 10 bases spanning the gap. The CDR3 runs to 13 residues. CDR3 loop: CASSQGRGQPQHF. CDR3 DNA: TGTGCCAGCAGCCAGGGACGAGGGCAGCCCCAGCATTTT.

This clonotype was counted once. The junction departs from germline at one end; a sequencing error may be responsible. V usage is TRBV5-1 and J usage is TRBJ2-1; 8 nucleotides line up with TRBD2. This CDR3 has 13 amino acids. Germline V gives CDR1 SGHRS, CDR2 YFSETQ. The CDR3 loop reads CASSSLLAAERFF. CDR3 DNA: TGCGCCAGCAGCTCCCTACTAGCGGCAGAGCGGTTCTTC.

This clonotype was counted between two and nine times. A much larger clonotype is one base distant, so this may be a read error. V gene TRBV12-3 or TRBV12-4 combines with J gene TRBJ2-3, with D uncertain. Trimming removed 8 bases from V and 4 bases from J, with 13 bases in between. CDR3 length: 13 amino acids. The CDR3 protein is CASCWGSSDTQYF. The CDR3, as DNA: TGTGCCAGCTGCTGGGGAAGTTCAGATACGCAGTATTTT.

The table lists this clonotype with many counts. The rearrangement joins TRBV7-3 to TRBJ2-5; no clear D gene. The CDR3 runs 15 residues. Germline V gene sequence: CDR1 SGHTA, CDR2 FQGTGA. Trimming took 1 base from V and 0 from J, leaving 9 bases between them. As DNA, the CDR3 is TGTGCCAGCAGCTTAAATCCGGGCTACCAAGAGACCCAGTACTTC. Amino acids: CASSLNPGYQETQYF.

This clonotype was picked up many times. The chain joins TRBV20-1 to TRBJ1-2; D is unclear. Germline V gene data show CDR1 as DFQATT and CDR2 as SNEGSKA (reference sequence). Trimming took off 0 bases at V and 4 bases at J, with 9 bases between the two ends. This CDR3 spans 13 amino acids. The CDR3 nucleotides read TGCAGTGCTAGAGATCTGACCGGCTATGGCTACACCTTC. It is translated as CSARDLTGYGYTF.

The CDR3 here is CASTAWEGATNQPQHF. In DNA, the CDR3 is TGTGCCAGTACAGCCTGGGAGGGAGCTACCAATCAGCCCCAGCATTTT. The genes are TRBV19 and TRBJ1-5; no clear D gene. V was clipped by 7 bases and J by 3 bases, with 19 bases between them. Germline V CDR1 and CDR2: LNHDA, SQIVND (reference sequence). The length of the CDR3 is 16 residues.

This clonotype was detected many times. V is TRBV25-1 and J is TRBJ1-2; D not certain. Trimming stripped 3 bases from V and 4 bases from J, with 12 bases between. Germline loops: CDR1 MGHDK, CDR2 SYGVNS. The CDR3 is made up of 14 amino acids. CDR3 bases: TGTGCCAGCAGTGAGGATCCACCAACCTATGGCTACACCTTC. Encoded protein: CASSEDPPTYGYTF.

This clonotype was detected many times. The chain carries TRBV27 and TRBJ2-5; D perhaps matches TRBD2 (6 bases). With 4 bases removed from V and 7 bases from J, the gap between germline ends came to 19 bases. CDR1 is MNHEY and CDR2 is SMNVEV in the germline V gene (reference sequence). This CDR3 spans 15 amino acids. CDR3 amino acids: CASSSPGSLRSTQYF. CDR3 in DNA: TGTGCCAGCAGTTCACCCGGGAGTCTGAGGTCGACCCAGTACTTC.

Details on this clonotype: An end of the junction does not agree with germline; a read error may underlie this. The rearrangement joins TRBV4-3 to TRBJ2-2, with TRBD1 matching 7 bases. The V gene's germline CDR1 is LGHNA and CDR2 YSLEER. The CDR3 has 16 amino acids. The CDR3 DNA reads TGCGCCAGCAGCCAAGAAGGGACAGCGAACGCCGGGGAGCTGTTTTTT. It specifies CASSQEGTANAGELFF.

This clonotype was recorded at least ten times. The chain employs TRBV4-1 and TRBJ2-7; D remains ambiguous. Per the germline V gene, CDR1 is MGHRA and CDR2 is YSYEKL. V dropped 4 bases and J dropped 5 bases, with 6 bases sitting between them. This CDR3 spans 11 amino acids. CDR3 loop: CASSPGHEQYF. DNA of the CDR3: TGCGCCAGCAGCCCCGGCCACGAGCAGTACTTC.

The chain recombines TRBV24-1 with TRBJ2-7; weak D call: TRBD2 (7 bases). The germline CDR1 and CDR2 sequences are KGHDR and SFDVKD. There are 13 residues in the CDR3. Deletions cut 4 bases from V and 5 bases from J, with 11 bases between. CDR3 sequence: CATSEWGGHEQYF. The CDR3 bases are TGTGCCACCAGTGAATGGGGGGGCCACGAGCAGTACTTC.

In this sample, this clonotype turned up many times. V usage is TRBV15 and J usage is TRBJ1-2, with D unresolved. The V and J ends lost 7 bases and 3 bases respectively, with 18 bases between them. The CDR3 extends over 15 amino acids. Germline CDR1 LNHNV, CDR2 YYDKDF (reference sequence). In DNA, the CDR3 is TGTGCCACCAACCCAGAAGGTGGGATGTACTATGGCTACACCTTC. Its translation is CATNPEGGMYYGYTF.

In this sample, this clonotype turned up a few times. The chain couples TRBV7-3 to TRBJ2-1; either TRBD1 or TRBD2 may supply D (5 bases each). The last part of the DNA fits TRBJ2-7 better; the J call may be wrong. Germline lookup yields CDR1 SGHTA and CDR2 FQGTGA. The CDR3 runs 16 residues. The CDR3, as DNA: TGTGCCAGCAGCCCAGGGCGGGCAGCCTCCTACAATGAGCAGTACTTC. Its protein is CASSPGRAASYNEQYF.

This clonotype was counted many times. This chain uses TRBV27 with TRBJ1-5; 8 nucleotides agree with TRBD1. This CDR3 has 14 residues. Trimming at V came to 5 bases and at J to 3 bases, leaving 3 bases not matched to a gene. CDR1 is MNHEY and CDR2 is SMNVEV in the germline V gene (reference sequence). The CDR3 loop reads CASSGQGFNQPQHF. CDR3 in DNA: TGTGCCAGCAGTGGACAGGGATTCAATCAGCCCCAGCATTTT.

This clonotype came up many times. The V and J genes are TRBV11-2 and TRBJ1-3; D unclear. The germline gives CDR1 SGHAT, CDR2 FQNNGV. V shed 6 bases and J shed 2 bases, with 23 bases lying between them. CDR3 size: 18 residues. The DNA for the CDR3 is TGTGCCAGCAGATCGGGCTTCGGTTGGGAGAACACTGGAAACACCATATATTTT. The encoded protein is CASRSGFGWENTGNTIYF.

This clonotype occurred once. The chain joins TRBV5-1 to TRBJ1-1; D gene uncertain. Trimming removed 5 bases at V and 1 base at J, with 21 bases between. The V gene's germline CDR1 is SGHRS and CDR2 YFSETQ. The CDR3 consists of 17 residues. The CDR3 nucleotides are TGCGCCAGCAGTGAGTCACTGGCGAGGAAGGAGAACACTGAAGCTTTCTTT. Translating gives CASSESLARKENTEAFF. The full variable domain, rest sourced from reference TRBV5-1 and TRBJ1-1, is KAGVTQTPRYLIKTRGQQVTLSCSPISGHRSVSWYQQTPGQGLQFLFEYFSETQRNKGNFPGRFSGRQFSNSRSEMNVSTLELGDSALYLCASSESLARKENTEAFFGQGTRLTVV.

About this clonotype: A read error is possible here, since a much larger clone lies one base away. The CDR3 sequence: CASSLGISPPHF. In DNA form, the CDR3 reads TGTGCCAGCAGCTTGGGGATTTCACCCCCCCACTTT. The chain recombines TRBV7-2 with TRBJ1-6; D uncertain. This CDR3 contains 12 residues. Germline lookup yields CDR1 SGHTA and CDR2 FQGNSA.

As regards this clonotype: One end of the junction is discordant with germline, which a read error may explain. This chain's CDR3 is CASSSPGTGKIGCTF. In DNA form, the CDR3 reads TGTGCCAGTAGTTCCCCCGGGACAGGGAAAATTGGCTGCACCTTC. The rearrangement uses TRBV27 and TRBJ1-2, with TRBD1 identical over 9 bases. CDR1 and CDR2 (germline): MNHEY, SMNVEV (reference sequence). The length of the CDR3 is 15 residues.